This T cell receptor (beta chain) was obtained from a study of cytomegalovirus exposure and HLA in healthy donors. In the study overall: Membership in the Caucasian-associated ancestry cluster was found for about four fifths of fewer than 450 genotyped donors. Study-wide points: An assumption of roughly uniform sequencing depth across donors underlay the presence/absence analyses. TCR beta V- and J-gene trimming, according to a later analysis, was linked to a missense DCLRE1C variant.

Vbeta (60) and Jbeta (13) primers were used in the PCR. This table comes from immunoSEQ multiplex PCR, and its TCRdb copy is limited to in-frame clones, with some not included. Seen here are 90,000 to 150,000 clones, 77% observed once, and the top ten hold around 3.5%. Nominal health characterized the donors when sampled, though unrecorded immune exposures were likely. To note about this clone: Antigen: not known.

The CDR3 consists of 14 residues. Trimming cost V 6 bases and J 5 bases; bases outside gene matches: 6. Germline V gene sequence: CDR1 SGHNT, CDR2 YYREEE (reference sequence). The J gene is TRBJ1-2, the V gene TRBV5-4, with TRBD1 identical over 11 bases. Sequenced: PBMCs. This TCR derives from a human donor in good health. CDR3 in amino acids: CASTPGQGEYGYTF. CDR3 in DNA: TGTGCCAGCACCCCGGGACAGGGGGAGTATGGCTACACCTTC.